Below, 20 T cell receptor beta chains from the same sample are listed, as sequenced in a study of post-analysis software for immune sequencing data. The study's findings and limits: With TRBV5-6, TRBV5-1 and TRBV20-1 included, 4 or 5 TRBV segments were more frequent in patients than in controls.

These receptors have no known antigen. TCR beta libraries were prepared from cDNA with unique molecular identifiers. TCRdb reanalysed the PCR reads using MiXCR and keeps one entry per CDR3 protein. The table shows some 690,000 distinct CDR3 sequences, with 25% to 30% occurring only once. Sequencing used blood. The receptor set was obtained from a girl aged 5-17 years with multiple sclerosis.

This clonotype has only a few counts. The chain carries TRBV20-1 and TRBJ2-1, with 10 bases identical to TRBD2. This CDR3 comprises 15 residues. Per the germline V gene, CDR1 is DFQATT and CDR2 is SNEGSKA (reference sequence). With 0 bases clipped from V and 7 bases from J, the junction kept 6 bases outside the gene matches. This chain's CDR3 is CSARDLAGAANEQFF. The CDR3 DNA sequence: TGCAGTGCTAGAGATCTAGCGGGAGCCGCAAATGAGCAGTTCTTC.

The CDR3 nucleotides read TGCGCCAGCAGCTTGGGGAGGTCACCCCTCCACTTT. The encoded protein is CASSLGRSPLHF. V usage is TRBV5-1 and J usage is TRBJ1-6; the D is unclear. The CDR3 contains 12 residues. Germline V gene data show CDR1 as SGHRS and CDR2 as YFSETQ. V dropped 0 bases and J dropped 10 bases, with 5 bases sitting between them.

There are a few counts of this clonotype. The CDR3 loop reads CSAKPGATVYNEQFF. In DNA form, the CDR3 reads TGCAGTGCTAAGCCGGGGGCCACAGTTTACAATGAGCAGTTCTTC. The chain uses TRBV20-1 and TRBJ2-1, with D perhaps TRBD1 or TRBD2 (6 bases each). This CDR3 comprises 15 residues. CDR1 is DFQATT and CDR2 is SNEGSKA in the germline V gene (reference sequence). The V and J ends lost 4 bases and 4 bases respectively, with 17 bases between them.

The chain joins TRBV20-1 to TRBJ2-7; tentatively, D is TRBD2 (6 bases). The CDR3 is made up of 15 amino acids. V lost 1 base to trimming and J lost 2 bases, with 15 bases between them. Per germline, CDR1 DFQATT and CDR2 SNEGSKA (reference sequence). CDR3 sequence: CSARAGLAYPYEQYF. For the CDR3, the DNA is TGCAGTGCTAGAGCGGGACTCGCCTACCCCTACGAGCAGTACTTC.

The V gene is TRBV20-1, the J gene TRBJ1-1; D remains unclear. The CDR3 spans 15 residues. The germline CDR1 and CDR2 sequences are DFQATT and SNEGSKA (reference sequence). The V end was cut by 5 bases, the J end by 1 base, with 17 bases between. For the CDR3, the DNA is TGCAGTGCTGAAAACAGCGAGGTTACGAACACTGAAGCTTTCTTT. Residues: CSAENSEVTNTEAFF.

This clonotype was counted only a few times. The rearrangement links TRBV5-1 to TRBJ2-3; D is perhaps TRBD2 (6 bases). V shed 1 base and J shed 3 bases, with 12 bases lying between them. The CDR3 runs 15 residues. Germline CDR1 reads SGHRS; CDR2 reads YFSETQ. The CDR3 loop reads CASSLSGVGTDTQYF. The DNA of the CDR3 is TGCGCCAGCAGCTTGTCGGGAGTTGGTACAGATACGCAGTATTTT.

This chain links TRBV20-1 with TRBJ1-1; D is ambiguous. The V gene's germline CDR1 is DFQATT and CDR2 SNEGSKA (reference sequence). This CDR3 contains 14 residues. V was cut by 1 base and J by 7 bases, with 16 bases left in between. As DNA, the CDR3 is TGCAGTGCTAGAGGAGGGCGGAATAGGTTTGAAGCTTTCTTT. Its protein product is CSARGGRNRFEAFF.

This chain joins TRBV7-2 and TRBJ2-1; TRBD2 agrees at 10 bases. The CDR3 is 16 amino acids. With V trimmed by 1 base and J by 4 bases, 4 bases remained unmatched. CDR1 is SGHTA, CDR2 FQGNSA, per germline. The CDR3 nucleotides read TGTGCCAGCAGCTTAGATTCTAGCGGGAGATACAATGAGCAGTTCTTC. Translating gives CASSLDSSGRYNEQFF.

The J gene is TRBJ2-7, the V gene TRBV14; perhaps TRBD2 as D (6 bases). The CDR3 totals 17 residues. V dropped 1 base and J dropped 3 bases, with 19 bases sitting between them. The germline V gene encodes CDR1 SGHDN and CDR2 FVKESK. The CDR3 protein is CASSQATRGPEIYEQYF. CDR3 coding DNA: TGTGCCAGCAGCCAAGCGACTAGAGGGCCCGAGATCTACGAGCAGTACTTC.

Of note for this clonotype: This may stem from a read error, because a much larger clone lies one nucleotide away. This chain uses TRBV7-2 with TRBJ2-5; 9 bases fit TRBD1. CDR3 length: 12 residues. Germline CDR1 is SGHTA and CDR2 is FQGNSA. After removal of 5 bases from V and 11 bases from J, the junction contained 6 bases not matched to a gene. CDR3 nucleotides: TGTGCCAGCAGCCCGCGGGACAGGGAGCAGTACTTC. As protein: CASSPRDREQYF. Based on the CDR3 plus reference TRBV7-2 and TRBJ2-5, the full variable domain is GAGVSQSPSNKVTEKGKDVELRCDPISGHTALYWYRQSLGQGLEFLIYFQGNSAPDKSGLPSDRFSAERTGGSVSTLTIQRTQQEDSAVYLCASSPRDREQYFGPGTRLLVL.

The chain uses TRBV29-1 and TRBJ1-6; D is unresolved. With 7 bases removed from V and 12 bases from J, the gap between germline ends came to 19 bases. Germline lookup yields CDR1 SQVTM and CDR2 ANQGSEA. There are 13 residues in the CDR3. CDR3 coding DNA: TGCAGCGCCACGGGCTCCCAGAGGGAACCCCTCCACTTT. Amino acid sequence: CSATGSQREPLHF.

This clonotype occurred many times. The V gene is TRBV20-1, the J gene TRBJ2-5, with no clear D. Germline lookup yields CDR1 DFQATT and CDR2 SNEGSKA (reference sequence). V was cut by 5 bases and J by 4 bases, with 11 bases left in between. The CDR3 contains 12 residues. DNA for the CDR3: TGCAGTGCTCCCTCCCTCGGAGAGACCCAGTACTTC. Protein: CSAPSLGETQYF.

This clonotype occurred a few times. The V and J genes are TRBV5-1 and TRBJ1-1; 12 bases fit TRBD1. Per the germline V gene, CDR1 is SGHRS and CDR2 is YFSETQ. The CDR3 runs to 15 residues. Germline trimming cut 0 bases from V and 3 bases from J; bases unmatched to any gene: 0. The CDR3 DNA sequence: TGCGCCAGCAGCTTGGGGGACAGGGGGCACACTGAAGCTTTCTTT. Amino acids: CASSLGDRGHTEAFF. The full variable domain, its missing parts supplied by reference TRBV5-1 and TRBJ1-1, is KAGVTQTPRYLIKTRGQQVTLSCSPISGHRSVSWYQQTPGQGLQFLFEYFSETQRNKGNFPGRFSGRQFSNSRSEMNVSTLELGDSALYLCASSLGDRGHTEAFFGQGTRLTVV.

This clonotype has a handful of counts. V gene TRBV12-3 or TRBV12-4 combines with J gene TRBJ2-1; tentatively, D is TRBD1 or TRBD2 (5 bases each). V lost 6 bases to trimming and J lost 10 bases, with 16 bases between them. The CDR3 covers 13 residues. The CDR3 loop reads CASSPGTHGEQFF. The DNA of the CDR3 is TGTGCCAGCAGCCCCGGGACGCACGGCGAGCAGTTCTTC.

The sample holds a few counts of this clonotype. The chain couples TRBV15 to TRBJ2-7; perhaps TRBD1 as D (6 bases). V gave up 1 base and J gave up 5 bases, with 12 bases separating them. Looked up from germline, CDR1 is LNHNV and CDR2 is YYDKDF (reference sequence). The length of the CDR3 is 14 residues. The CDR3 bases are TGTGCCACCAGCAGAGCGTCCCAGGGGAACGAGCAGTACTTC. It specifies CATSRASQGNEQYF.

The J gene is TRBJ2-2, the V gene TRBV12-3 or TRBV12-4; D gene uncertain. Trimming pared 2 bases from V and 1 base from J, leaving 5 bases between. CDR3 length: 14 amino acids. The CDR3 coding sequence is TGTGCCAGCAGTTTACAGGAGAACACCGGGGAGCTGTTTTTT. Translated: CASSLQENTGELFF.

The rearrangement links TRBV6-1 to TRBJ1-5; a possible D gene is TRBD1 (5 bases). The CDR3 runs to 15 residues. Germline lookup yields CDR1 MNHNS and CDR2 SASEGT. V was cut by 0 bases and J by 7 bases, with 13 bases left in between. CDR3 DNA: TGTGCCAGCAGTGAAGCGTCGGGGGGAGGGCAGCCCCAGCATTTT. Amino acid sequence: CASSEASGGGQPQHF.

This clonotype has only a few counts. The chain is built from TRBV29-1 and TRBJ2-6; the match to TRBD1 covers 10 bases. Germline-derived CDR1 and CDR2 are SQVTM and ANQGSEA. This CDR3 spans 14 amino acids. Trimming cost V 6 bases and J 2 bases; bases outside gene matches: 1. The CDR3 reads CSVGTGAGANVLTF. Written as DNA, the CDR3 is TGCAGCGTCGGGACAGGGGCTGGGGCCAACGTCCTGACTTTC.

This clonotype was observed a handful of times. The chain has TRBV5-1 and TRBJ1-1; D gene ambiguous. The CDR3 spans 15 residues. V was shortened by 0 bases and J by 6 bases, with 15 bases between the two germline ends. Per germline, CDR1 SGHRS and CDR2 YFSETQ. DNA for the CDR3: TGCGCCAGCAGCTTGGTAGCTTCCGGTCCCGCTGAAGCTTTCTTT. Protein: CASSLVASGPAEAFF.

V and J are TRBV7-2 and TRBJ2-3; 8 bases map to TRBD2. Germline V gene data show CDR1 as SGHTA and CDR2 as FQGNSA. Unmatched junction bases numbered 1, after V lost 4 bases and J lost 1 base. This CDR3 is 14 amino acids long. The CDR3 region is CASSWRGGTDTQYF. CDR3 nucleotide sequence: TGTGCCAGCAGCTGGCGGGGGGGCACAGATACGCAGTATTTT. Variable domain in full (rest from reference TRBV7-2 and TRBJ2-3): GAGVSQSPSNKVTEKGKDVELRCDPISGHTALYWYRQSLGQGLEFLIYFQGNSAPDKSGLPSDRFSAERTGGSVSTLTIQRTQQEDSAVYLCASSWRGGTDTQYFGPGTRLTVL.